The next 27 T cell receptor beta chains were all read from a single sample in a study of CD8 T cells in Susac syndrome (dated by TCRdb to about 2019). The library relied on the immunoSEQ multiplex PCR assay. RNA was extracted using the RNeasy kit, and about 0.45 to 1 microgram was reverse transcribed with random hexamers. TCRdb's own reprocessing of the public reads used fastp at Q25 and MiXCR and kept productive beta chains. When rows share a CDR3 protein, they turn into one entry using the most common DNA and genes. This sample is represented by roughly 100,000 distinct CDR3 sequences; around 94% of them were singletons. The top ten hold roughly 0.38% of the sample. Input material: CD8+ T cells from PBMCs. The source is a human donor with Susac syndrome.

The chain carries TRBV11-2 and TRBJ2-5, with D possibly being TRBD2 (5 bases). The CDR3 runs 13 residues. Germline assignment: CDR1 SGHAT and CDR2 FQNNGV. The V gene lost 8 bases and the J gene lost 2 bases, with 12 bases spanning the gap. The CDR3 nucleotides are TGTGCCAGCTCCTCGGGGAGTCAAGAGACCCAGTACTTC. Its protein product is CASSSGSQETQYF.

This chain connects TRBV27 to TRBJ2-1; D is unclear. The CDR3 is 11 residues long. Trimming shortened V by 5 bases and J by 9 bases, and 8 bases separated the two germline ends. Germline CDR1 reads MNHEY; CDR2 reads SMNVEV (reference sequence). CDR3 coding DNA: TGTGCCAGCAGTGGCGGCGCTGAGCAGTTCTTC. This translates into CASSGGAEQFF.

V is TRBV29-1 and J is TRBJ1-1; D remains ambiguous. The CDR3 runs to 14 residues. Germline V gives CDR1 SQVTM, CDR2 ANQGSEA. The V gene lost 4 bases and the J gene lost 0 bases, with 12 bases spanning the gap. The CDR3 reads CSVGGLSLNTEAFF. CDR3 sequence (DNA): TGCAGCGTTGGTGGTTTATCTTTGAACACTGAAGCTTTCTTT.

The V call is TRBV29-1, the J call TRBJ2-7; TRBD1 agrees at 7 bases. This CDR3 has 12 amino acids. CDR1 is SQVTM and CDR2 is ANQGSEA in the germline V gene. Unmatched junction bases numbered 5, after V lost 7 bases and J lost 2 bases. CDR3 nucleotide sequence: TGCAGCGGCCGGACAGGCCCCTACGAGCAGTACTTC. This codes for CSGRTGPYEQYF.

The rearrangement joins TRBV9 to TRBJ2-2; 9 positions agree with TRBD2. This CDR3 spans 15 amino acids. J was trimmed by 2 bases and V by 4 bases; bases with no gene match: 3. The germline CDR1 and CDR2 sequences are SGDLS and YYNGEE. The CDR3 loop is CASSFSGGNTGELFF. The CDR3 bases are TGTGCCAGCAGCTTTAGCGGGGGTAACACCGGGGAGCTGTTTTTT.

This chain links TRBV20-1 with TRBJ2-5; D is perhaps TRBD2 (5 bases). The CDR3 sequence is 13 residues long. Trimming shortened V by 1 base and J by 7 bases, and 13 bases separated the two germline ends. Germline V gene sequence: CDR1 DFQATT, CDR2 SNEGSKA (reference sequence). The CDR3 DNA is TGCAGTGCTAGAGGGGAGAACGGAGGGACCCAGTACTTC. As protein: CSARGENGGTQYF.

The genes are TRBV5-1 and TRBJ1-1; D remains ambiguous. This CDR3 spans 12 amino acids. Germline V gene lookup returns CDR1 SGHRS and CDR2 YFSETQ. Trimming took 5 bases from V and 1 from J, leaving 6 bases between them. CDR3 amino acids: CASRRGNTEAFF. DNA for the CDR3: TGCGCCAGCAGAAGAGGGAACACTGAAGCTTTCTTT.

The rearrangement joins TRBV6-2 or TRBV6-3 to TRBJ2-7; TRBD1 is a possible D gene (6 bases). The germline CDR1 and CDR2 sequences are MNHEY and SVGEGT. V gave up 2 bases and J gave up 5 bases, with 10 bases separating them. This CDR3 region has 13 residues. The CDR3 nucleotides are TGTGCCAGCAGTTACAACAGGGTCGACGAGCAGTACTTC. Amino acid sequence: CASSYNRVDEQYF.

The genes are TRBV24-1 and TRBJ2-7; 9 nucleotides align to TRBD1. Trimming at V came to 3 bases and at J to 4 bases, leaving 0 bases not matched to a gene. In germline, CDR1 is KGHDR, CDR2 SFDVKD. The CDR3 loop spans 13 amino acids. The CDR3 nucleotides are TGTGCCACCAGTGATGGGACAGGGTACGAGCAGTACTTC. Protein product: CATSDGTGYEQYF.

The chain joins TRBV7-9 to TRBJ2-7; perhaps D is TRBD1 or TRBD2 (5 bases each). Germline V gene data show CDR1 as SEHNR and CDR2 as FQNEAQ (reference sequence). Trimming stripped 5 bases from V and 3 bases from J, with 11 bases between. The CDR3 spans 13 residues. The DNA of the CDR3 is TGTGCCAGCAGCCAGGGACGGAACTACGAGCAGTACTTC. Its protein product is CASSQGRNYEQYF.

The chain joins TRBV2 to TRBJ2-7; D is perhaps TRBD1 or TRBD2 (5 bases each). Germline V CDR1 and CDR2: SNHLY, FYNNEI. V dropped 0 bases and J dropped 5 bases, with 11 bases sitting between them. The CDR3 extends over 14 amino acids. The CDR3: CASSEAHRGDEQYF. DNA for the CDR3: TGTGCCAGCAGTGAAGCGCACCGAGGGGACGAGCAGTACTTC.

V usage is TRBV5-1 and J usage is TRBJ2-5; 9 bases are shared with TRBD1. The CDR3 has 15 residues. The V segment lost 4 bases and the J segment 4 bases; nucleotides outside the gene matches: 8. CDR1 and CDR2 from the germline V gene are SGHRS and YFSETQ. The CDR3 nucleotides read TGCGCCAGCAGCCCCGGGACAGGGTCAGGAGAGACCCAGTACTTC. Translating it yields CASSPGTGSGETQYF.

The CDR3 DNA follows: TGTGCCAGCTCAGGACTAGCACCCACAGATACGCAGTATTTT. It yields the protein CASSGLAPTDTQYF. The chain links TRBV18 to TRBJ2-3; TRBD2 matches 8 bases. CDR3 length: 14 residues. Germline V gives CDR1 KGHSH, CDR2 LQKENI. V shed 5 bases, J shed 2 bases, and the junction held 3 bases outside the gene matches.

This clonotype was recorded only once. The V call is TRBV13, the J call TRBJ2-1; 8 bases align to TRBD1. This CDR3 spans 15 amino acids. The V and J ends lost 3 bases and 4 bases, in that order; junction bases with no gene match: 5. Germline values: CDR1 PRHDT, CDR2 FYEKMQ (reference sequence). The CDR3 reads CASSFSGQAYNEQFF. CDR3 sequence (DNA): TGTGCCAGCAGCTTCTCGGGACAGGCGTACAATGAGCAGTTCTTC.

The genes are TRBV3-1 and TRBJ2-7; 9 positions agree with TRBD2. The ends lost 7 bases at V and 3 bases at J; junction bases unmatched: 16. This CDR3 region has 17 residues. Germline V lookup: CDR1 LGHDT, CDR2 YNNKEL (reference sequence). The CDR3 reads CASTTNPGLAGIYEQYF. The CDR3 nucleotides are TGTGCCAGCACAACAAACCCGGGACTAGCTGGGATCTACGAGCAGTACTTC.

The genes are TRBV7-9 and TRBJ1-2; D ambiguous. Germline assignment: CDR1 SEHNR and CDR2 FQNEAQ (reference sequence). V was shortened by 1 base and J by 7 bases, with 10 bases between the two germline ends. The CDR3 runs 13 residues. The CDR3 sequence is CASSLGLKGGYTF. CDR3 DNA sequence: TGTGCCAGCAGCTTAGGTCTCAAGGGTGGCTACACCTTC.

This sequence joins TRBV19 and TRBJ1-4; D gene unclear. V lost 9 bases and J lost 0, with 11 bases in between. The CDR3 contains 14 residues. The germline gives CDR1 LNHDA, CDR2 SQIVND (reference sequence). The CDR3 nucleotides read TGTGCCAGCTCCAAAGTTGCAACTAATGAAAAACTGTTTTTT. Protein sequence: CASSKVATNEKLFF.

This CDR3 is CASDRGGSPLHF. CDR3 DNA: TGTGCCAGCGACAGGGGTGGTTCACCCCTCCACTTT. V gene TRBV2 combines with J gene TRBJ1-6, with 8 bases fitting TRBD1. CDR3 length equals 12 residues. Losses at the gene ends were 8 bases for V and 9 bases for J; bases not matched to a gene: 3. Germline CDR1 reads SNHLY; CDR2 reads FYNNEI.

The rearrangement uses TRBV29-1 and TRBJ1-2; D ambiguous. The germline CDR1 and CDR2 sequences are SQVTM and ANQGSEA. The CDR3 length is 13 residues. V was pared by 0 bases and J by 2 bases, with 7 bases between. CDR3 nucleotide sequence: TGCAGCGTTGAAGAGGCAATGAACTATGGCTACACCTTC. Its translation is CSVEEAMNYGYTF.

The chain uses TRBV20-1 and TRBJ2-1, with a weak D call TRBD2 (5 bases). The V end lost 0 bases, the J end lost 0 bases, and 15 bases lay between the germline ends. In germline, CDR1 is DFQATT, CDR2 SNEGSKA (reference sequence). This CDR3 has 17 residues. In DNA, the CDR3 is TGCAGTGCTAGAGACCCCACTGAGCGGCTCTCCTACAATGAGCAGTTCTTC. Its translation: CSARDPTERLSYNEQFF.

The chain uses TRBV27 and TRBJ1-6, with D possibly matching TRBD1 (6 bases). The V end was cut by 7 bases, the J end by 8 bases, with 18 bases between. Germline lookup yields CDR1 MNHEY and CDR2 SMNVEV (reference sequence). CDR3 length equals 15 residues. The CDR3 region has the DNA TGTGCCAGCACCCCATCCCAGGGGACTGATTCACCCCTCCACTTT. As protein: CASTPSQGTDSPLHF.

The chain employs TRBV9 and TRBJ2-7, with D perhaps matching TRBD1 or TRBD2 (6 bases each). In germline, CDR1 is SGDLS, CDR2 YYNGEE. Between the trimmed V and J ends, which lost 0 bases and 0 bases, there was a span of 13 bases. The CDR3 is made up of 16 amino acids. Here the CDR3 reads CASSVDSGASSYEQYF. CDR3 nucleotide sequence: TGTGCCAGCAGCGTAGATTCGGGGGCTTCCTCCTACGAGCAGTACTTC.

The chain joins TRBV5-1 to TRBJ1-2; D perhaps matches TRBD1 (5 bases). The CDR3 sequence is 15 residues long. Germline CDR1 is SGHRS and CDR2 is YFSETQ. V was trimmed by 0 bases and J by 4 bases, leaving 13 bases between them. CDR3 in amino acids: CASSLGAGRSYGYTF. In DNA form, the CDR3 reads TGCGCCAGCAGCTTGGGGGCAGGGAGGAGCTATGGCTACACCTTC.

The chain links TRBV20-1 to TRBJ1-4, with 10 nucleotides matching TRBD1. CDR1 and CDR2 (germline): DFQATT, SNEGSKA (reference sequence). V lost 1 base to trimming and J lost 1 base; unmatched junction nucleotides: 12. There are 19 residues in the CDR3. The CDR3 DNA follows: TGCAGTGCTAGAGCTCGGCCGGGACAGGGGTTTGGAACTAATGAAAAACTGTTTTTT. The encoded protein is CSARARPGQGFGTNEKLFF.

The CDR3 loop reads CASQKGTGELFF. The CDR3 DNA reads TGTGCCAGCCAAAAGGGGACCGGGGAGCTGTTTTTT. This chain joins TRBV9 and TRBJ2-2, with a possible D match to TRBD1 (5 bases). The V and J ends lost 7 bases and 5 bases respectively, with 9 bases between them. The CDR3 is 12 amino acids. The V gene's germline CDR1 is SGDLS and CDR2 YYNGEE. The full variable domain, completed using reference TRBV9 and TRBJ2-2, is DSGVTQTPKHLITATGQRVTLRCSPRSGDLSVYWYQQSLDQGLQFLIQYYNGEERAKGNILERFSAQQFPDLHSELNLSSLELGDSALYFCASQKGTGELFFGEGSRLTVL.

The chain couples TRBV2 to TRBJ1-4; TRBD1 might be the D (5 bases). The CDR3 spans 15 residues. Germline V gene data show CDR1 as SNHLY and CDR2 as FYNNEI. Trimming pared 4 bases from V and 7 bases from J, leaving 16 bases between. As DNA, the CDR3 is TGTGCCAGCAGTGGGGACTCCGGGGATGGTGAAAAACTGTTTTTT. Translating it yields CASSGDSGDGEKLFF.

The chain links TRBV6-5 to TRBJ1-2; 10 bases align to TRBD1. CDR1 and CDR2 (germline): MNHEY, SVGAGI. This CDR3 has 14 residues. The V segment lost 7 bases and the J segment 2 bases; nucleotides outside the gene matches: 4. The CDR3 here is CASIPGQGNYGYTF. The DNA for the CDR3 is TGTGCCAGCATCCCGGGACAGGGGAACTATGGCTACACCTTC.